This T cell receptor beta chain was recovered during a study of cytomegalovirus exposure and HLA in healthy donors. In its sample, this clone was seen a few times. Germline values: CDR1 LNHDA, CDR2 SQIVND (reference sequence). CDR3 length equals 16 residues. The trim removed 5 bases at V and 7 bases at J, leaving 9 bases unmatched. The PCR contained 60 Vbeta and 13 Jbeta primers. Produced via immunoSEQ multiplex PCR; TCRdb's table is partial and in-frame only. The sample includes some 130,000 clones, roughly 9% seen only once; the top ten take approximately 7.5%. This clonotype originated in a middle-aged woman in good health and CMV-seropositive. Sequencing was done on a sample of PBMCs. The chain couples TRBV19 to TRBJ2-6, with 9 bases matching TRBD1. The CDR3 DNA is TGTGCCAGTAGTCCTAGGGGACAGGGTAGCGCCAACGTCCTGACTTTC. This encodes CASSPRGQGSANVLTF. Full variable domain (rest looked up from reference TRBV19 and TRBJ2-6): DGGITQSPKYLFRKEGQNVTLSCEQNLNHDAMYWYRQDPGQGLRLIYYSQIVNDFQKGDIAEGYSVSREKKESFPLTVTSAQKNPTAFYLCASSPRGQGSANVLTFGAGSRLTVL.